This T cell receptor beta chain was observed in a study of human T cells and chemical hapten exposure. Study-wide results and caveats: No shift was seen in TCRs above 1 in 1000 frequency with DPC sensitization.

For this clonotype: Its antigen is still unknown.

TCRdb re-analysed the RACE reads in MiXCR, keeping a single row per CDR3 protein. The sample contains roughly 100,000 distinct CDR3 sequences, approximately 11% of which appear only once. Germline CDR1 SGHTA, CDR2 FQGNSA. The J segment lost 2 bases and the V segment lost 6 bases, leaving 3 bases of the junction unmatched. This CDR3 is 13 amino acids long. Regarding time point: patch test 1, 2 weeks after DPC sensitization. The treatment is: therapeutic diphenylcyclopropenone sensitization with weekly scalp DPC. The rearrangement links TRBV7-2 to TRBJ2-7, with TRBD1 matching over 8 bases. This TCR came from a woman aged 40 to 50 with alopecia areata. Some clones in this sample may be carry-over from other donors' samples. Sample: whole blood, taken in connection with sensitization to the hapten diphenylcyclopropenone (DPC). CDR3 DNA: TGTGCCAGCAGGCGACAGGGGACCTACGAGCAGTACTTC. Its protein is CASRRQGTYEQYF.